This T cell receptor beta chain originates from a study of circulating tumor DNA in untreated peripheral T-cell lymphoma. Study-level findings and limits: Baseline tissues yielded approximately 87% and baseline serum about 69% tumor-specific clonotype detection.

Regarding this clone: Its antigen remains unknown.

Germline V gene lookup returns CDR1 MNHGY and CDR2 SAAAGT. The germline V and J ends were trimmed by 2 bases and 8 bases, with 12 bases remaining between them. This CDR3 has 14 amino acids. Tumor tissue was collected at baseline, before treatment began. Some clones are missing from TCRdb's copy, which holds only in-frame ones; the method was immunoSEQ multiplex PCR. Of some 10,000 clones in the sample, approximately 72% were seen once. Sequencing was carried out using tumor tissue. The rearrangement joins TRBV6-8 to TRBJ1-4, with D unresolved. This TCR was recovered from a human donor with peripheral T-cell lymphoma. For the CDR3, the DNA is TGTGCCAGCAGTTACAGGGATGGGCACGAAAAACTGTTTTTT. Translated: CASSYRDGHEKLFF.